The sequence of this TCR beta chain was determined in a study of shared clonotypes between healthy human individuals. On the study more broadly: Each donor's CD8 memory used one plate, CD8 naive two, each CD4 subset three.

Original analysis: ImmunoSEQ gave junction-only sequences without quality scores, so filtering differed. Profiled with immunoSEQ multiplex PCR; TCRdb holds only in-frame clones, not every one. V and J calls and clone size are given by that table; D and trimming were obtained from the DNA. The table shows 2 million to 3 million clones, with approximately 94% occurring only once. The TCR originated in a man aged 18 to 30 in good health. The sequenced material came from naive CD4+ T cells sorted from blood. Subset given: CD45RA+ positively selected.

CDR3 DNA: TGTGCCAGCATAAGGAGGAATGAGCAGTTCTTC. Translation: CASIRRNEQFF. This chain joins TRBV28 and TRBJ2-1, with D possibly TRBD2 on 5 matching bases. This CDR3 region has 11 residues. The V end lost 7 bases, the J end lost 7 bases, and 8 bases lay between the germline ends. CDR1 and CDR2 from the germline V gene are MDHEN and SYDVKM.